The present entry profiles one TCR beta chain with its context. This specimen belongs to a study of PD-L1 blockade in urothelial cancer. About the study: In the patient group, about 90% of the roughly 29 were males with bladder-origin urothelial cancer.

Between the trimmed V and J ends, which lost 1 base and 10 bases, there was a span of 5 bases. Germline V CDR1 and CDR2: GTSNPN, SVGIG (reference sequence). This CDR3 spans 11 amino acids. What went into each PCR as a spike was synthetic TCR analog templates. Assay: immunoSEQ multiplex PCR; the TCRdb copy retains only in-frame clones and omits some. The data hold around 120,000 clones, with around 85% observed a single time. This receptor was obtained from a man aged 50 to 59 with urothelial cancer. The sample consisted of PBMCs, taken around atezolizumab (anti-PD-L1) treatment. J is TRBJ1-6 and V is TRBV30; unclear D gene. CDR3 protein: CAWSERSPLHF. CDR3 nucleotide sequence: TGTGCCTGGAGTGAACGGTCACCCCTCCACTTT.